These T cell receptor beta chains were read from a single sample in a study of PD-1 blockade in classical Hodgkin lymphoma. The assay was immunoSEQ multiplex PCR, and TCRdb's table has in-frame clones only and misses some. Of 20,000 to 25,000 clones detected, 70% to 85% appear once; the ten largest clones hold over 15%. This sample comprised peripheral blood mononuclear cells (PBMCs), obtained before the fourth cycle of nivolumab. These receptors came from a human donor with classical Hodgkin lymphoma. Both conserved end residues are part of each CDR3. The order of the fields is D gene, V gene, J gene, clone size, CDR3 protein, CDR3 DNA. The D gene is left open where the match is weak. Part of the rows lack a size; the others show once, few, many or a class for expanded clones.

.	TRBV5-4	TRBJ1-1	once	CASRLPENTEAFF	TGTGCCAGCAGACTTCCAGAGAACACTGAAGCTTTCTTT
.	TRBV10-3	TRBJ1-2	.	CANSPQGRNGYTF	TGTGCCAACAGCCCGCAGGGTCGGAATGGCTACACCTTC
.	TRBV6-1	TRBJ1-4	once	CASNQLAGRSEKLFF	TGTGCCAGCAACCAATTGGCAGGGAGGAGTGAAAAACTGTTTTTT
.	TRBV14	TRBJ2-3	.	CASSQNLARTDTQYF	TGTGCCAGCAGCCAAAACTTGGCTCGAACAGATACGCAGTATTTT
.	TRBV21-1	TRBJ2-1	.	CASILRQGAYEQFF	TGTGCCAGCATCCTACGACAGGGGGCCTATGAGCAGTTCTTC
.	TRBV10-3	TRBJ2-2	few	CAISEWESTGELFF	TGTGCCATCAGTGAGTGGGAGAGCACCGGGGAGCTGTTTTTT
.	TRBV10-3	TRBJ2-7	.	CAAKPRTSYEQYF	TGTGCCGCGAAGCCGAGGACTTCCTACGAGCAGTACTTC
.	TRBV5-1	TRBJ2-1	.	CASTPLGGLYNEQFF	TGCGCCAGCACCCCCCTGGGGGGCCTTTACAATGAGCAGTTCTTC
.	TRBV23-1	TRBJ1-2	.	CASISGGNYGYTF	TGCGCCAGCATATCTGGGGGCAACTATGGCTACACCTTC
TRBD2	TRBV10-3	TRBJ2-1	.	CAIRLAGGSGNEQFF	TGTGCCATCAGACTAGCGGGGGGGTCCGGCAATGAGCAGTTCTTC